Sequencing of this TCR beta chain was carried out in a study of blood T cell repertoires in COVID-19. As for the study in general: Acute-phase and convalescent COVID-19 samples originated in the United States, Italy and Spain. T cells, B-cell-depleted T cells, or PBMCs provided the cDNA or gDNA that served as material.

V lost 7 bases to trimming and J lost 4 bases; unmatched junction nucleotides: 6. The CDR3 runs to 13 residues. CDR1 SGHAT and CDR2 FQDESV come from the germline V gene (reference sequence). Repertoires were generated with immunoSEQ multiplex PCR, while TCRdb's copy carries only in-frame clones and drops some. The table has roughly 97,000 clones, about 89% seen once. The rearrangement uses TRBV11-1 and TRBJ2-7, with 8 bases matching TRBD2. The sequencing input was peripheral blood. This clonotype originated in a human donor in a cohort sampled during active COVID-19. CDR3 nucleotide sequence: TGTGCCAGCACCCCAGCGGGAGCTTACGAGCAGTACTTC. Encoded protein: CASTPAGAYEQYF.